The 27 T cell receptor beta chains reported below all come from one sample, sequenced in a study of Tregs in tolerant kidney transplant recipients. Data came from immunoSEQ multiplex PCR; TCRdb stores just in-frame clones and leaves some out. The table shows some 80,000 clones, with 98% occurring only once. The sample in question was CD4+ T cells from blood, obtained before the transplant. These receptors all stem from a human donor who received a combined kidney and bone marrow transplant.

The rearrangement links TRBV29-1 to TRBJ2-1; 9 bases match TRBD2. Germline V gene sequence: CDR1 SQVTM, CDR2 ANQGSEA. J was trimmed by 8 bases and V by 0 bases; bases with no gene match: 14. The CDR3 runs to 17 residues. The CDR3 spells CSVEDPRGSGSYDEQFF. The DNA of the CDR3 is TGCAGCGTTGAAGACCCTAGGGGTAGCGGGAGTTATGATGAGCAGTTCTTC.

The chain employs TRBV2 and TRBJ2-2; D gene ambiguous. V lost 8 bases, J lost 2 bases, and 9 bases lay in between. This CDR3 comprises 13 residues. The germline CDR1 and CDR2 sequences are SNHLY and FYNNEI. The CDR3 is CASSPFNTGELFF. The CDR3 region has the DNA TGTGCCAGCTCCCCCTTCAACACCGGGGAGCTGTTTTTT. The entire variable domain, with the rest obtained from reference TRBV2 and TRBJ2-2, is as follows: EPEVTQTPSHQVTQMGQEVILRCVPISNHLYFYWYRQILGQKVEFLVSFYNNEISEKSEIFDDQFSVERPDGSNFTLKIRSTKLEDSAMYFCASSPFNTGELFFGEGSRLTVL.

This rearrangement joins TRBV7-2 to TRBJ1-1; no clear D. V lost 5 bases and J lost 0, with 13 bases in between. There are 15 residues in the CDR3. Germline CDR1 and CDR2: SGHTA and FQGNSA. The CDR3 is CASSRAGSVNTEAFF. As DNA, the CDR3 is TGTGCCAGCAGCCGTGCAGGCTCTGTGAACACTGAAGCTTTCTTT.

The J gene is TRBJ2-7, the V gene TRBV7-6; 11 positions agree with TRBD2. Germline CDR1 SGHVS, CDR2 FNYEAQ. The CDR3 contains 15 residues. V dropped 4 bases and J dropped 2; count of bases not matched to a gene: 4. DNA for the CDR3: TGTGCCAGCAGCTCAAATAGCGGGAGGGCCTACGAGCAGTACTTC. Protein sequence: CASSSNSGRAYEQYF.

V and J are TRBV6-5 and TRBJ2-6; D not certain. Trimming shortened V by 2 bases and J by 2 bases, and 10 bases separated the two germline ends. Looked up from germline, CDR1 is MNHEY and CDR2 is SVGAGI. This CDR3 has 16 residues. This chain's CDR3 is CASSYDTRPGANVLTF. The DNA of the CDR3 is TGTGCCAGCAGTTACGACACCCGACCTGGGGCCAACGTCCTGACTTTC.

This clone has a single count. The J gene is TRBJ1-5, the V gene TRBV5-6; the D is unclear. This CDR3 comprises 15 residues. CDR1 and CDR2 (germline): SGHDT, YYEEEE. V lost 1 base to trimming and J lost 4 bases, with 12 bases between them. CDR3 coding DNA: TGTGCCAGCAGCTTGTTTTCTGCCGGGAATCAGCCCCAGCATTTT. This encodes CASSLFSAGNQPQHF. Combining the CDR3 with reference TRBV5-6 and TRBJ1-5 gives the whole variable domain DAGVTQSPTHLIKTRGQQVTLRCSPKSGHDTVSWYQQALGQGPQFIFQYYEEEERQRGNFPDRFSGHQFPNYSSELNVNALLLGDSALYLCASSLFSAGNQPQHFGDGTRLSIL.

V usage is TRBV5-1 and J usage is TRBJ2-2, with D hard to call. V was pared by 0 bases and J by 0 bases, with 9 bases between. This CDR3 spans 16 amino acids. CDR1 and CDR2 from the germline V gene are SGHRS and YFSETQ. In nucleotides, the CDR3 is TGCGCCAGCAGCTTGGTATATATCGCGAACACCGGGGAGCTGTTTTTT. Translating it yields CASSLVYIANTGELFF.

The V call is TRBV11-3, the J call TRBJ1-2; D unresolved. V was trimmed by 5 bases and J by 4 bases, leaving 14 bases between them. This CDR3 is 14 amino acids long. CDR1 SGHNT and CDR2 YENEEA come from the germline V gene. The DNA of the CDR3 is TGTGCCAGCAGCGGGCCGGGGTCGGTCTATGGCTACACCTTC. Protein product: CASSGPGSVYGYTF.

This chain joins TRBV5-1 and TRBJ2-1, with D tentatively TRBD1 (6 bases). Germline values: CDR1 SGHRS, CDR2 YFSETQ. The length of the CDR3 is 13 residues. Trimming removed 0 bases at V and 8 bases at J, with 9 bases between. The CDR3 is CASSLAGVDEQFF. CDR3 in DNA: TGCGCCAGCAGCTTGGCAGGGGTCGATGAGCAGTTCTTC.

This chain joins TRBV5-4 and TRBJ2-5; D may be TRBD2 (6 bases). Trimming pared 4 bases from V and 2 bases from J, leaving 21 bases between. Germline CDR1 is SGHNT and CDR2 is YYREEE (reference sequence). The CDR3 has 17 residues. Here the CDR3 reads CASSDGNFGGVQETQYF. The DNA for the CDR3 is TGTGCCAGCAGCGATGGGAACTTTGGCGGGGTGCAAGAGACCCAGTACTTC.

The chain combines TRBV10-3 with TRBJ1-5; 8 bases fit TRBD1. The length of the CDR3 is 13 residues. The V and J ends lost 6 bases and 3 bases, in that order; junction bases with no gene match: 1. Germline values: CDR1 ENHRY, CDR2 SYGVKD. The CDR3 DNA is TGTGCCATCAGGGACAGGGACAATCAGCCCCAGCATTTT. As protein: CAIRDRDNQPQHF.

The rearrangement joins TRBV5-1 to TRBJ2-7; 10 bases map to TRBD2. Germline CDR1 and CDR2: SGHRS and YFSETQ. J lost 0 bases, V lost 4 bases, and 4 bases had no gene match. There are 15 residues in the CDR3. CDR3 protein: CASSVSGGLSYEQYF. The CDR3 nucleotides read TGCGCCAGCAGCGTTAGCGGGGGGCTCTCCTACGAGCAGTACTTC.

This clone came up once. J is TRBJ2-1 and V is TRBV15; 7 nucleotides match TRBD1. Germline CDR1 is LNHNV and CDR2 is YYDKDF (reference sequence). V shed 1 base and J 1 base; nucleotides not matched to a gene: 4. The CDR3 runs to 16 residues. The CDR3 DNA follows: TGTGCCACCAGCAGAGGCCACAGGGGATCCTACAATGAGCAGTTCTTC. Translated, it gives CATSRGHRGSYNEQFF.

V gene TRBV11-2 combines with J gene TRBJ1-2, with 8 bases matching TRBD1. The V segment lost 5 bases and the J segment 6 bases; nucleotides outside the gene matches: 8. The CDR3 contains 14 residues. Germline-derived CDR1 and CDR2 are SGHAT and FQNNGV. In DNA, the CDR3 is TGTGCCAGCAGCCTCAGGACAGGGCTTGATGGCTACACCTTC. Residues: CASSLRTGLDGYTF.

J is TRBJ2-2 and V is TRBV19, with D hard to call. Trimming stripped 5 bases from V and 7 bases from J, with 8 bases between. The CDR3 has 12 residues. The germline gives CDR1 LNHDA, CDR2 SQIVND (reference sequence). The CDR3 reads CASSRSGGELFF. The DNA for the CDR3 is TGTGCCAGTAGTCGTTCAGGCGGGGAGCTGTTTTTT. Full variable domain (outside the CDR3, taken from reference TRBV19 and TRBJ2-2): DGGITQSPKYLFRKEGQNVTLSCEQNLNHDAMYWYRQDPGQGLRLIYYSQIVNDFQKGDIAEGYSVSREKKESFPLTVTSAQKNPTAFYLCASSRSGGELFFGEGSRLTVL.

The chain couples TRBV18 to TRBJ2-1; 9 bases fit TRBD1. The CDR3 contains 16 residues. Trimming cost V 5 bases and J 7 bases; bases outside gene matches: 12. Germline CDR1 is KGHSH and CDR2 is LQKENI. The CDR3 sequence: CASSTSQGALGNEQFF. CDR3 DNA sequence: TGTGCCAGCTCAACTTCACAGGGGGCCCTAGGAAATGAGCAGTTCTTC.

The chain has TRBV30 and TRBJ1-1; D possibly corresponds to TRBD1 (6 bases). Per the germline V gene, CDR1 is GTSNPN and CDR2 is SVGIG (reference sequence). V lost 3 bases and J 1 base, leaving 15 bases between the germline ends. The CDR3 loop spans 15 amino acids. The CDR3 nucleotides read TGTGCCTGGAGCGGTCCCGGGACACAGAACACTGAAGCTTTCTTT. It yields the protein CAWSGPGTQNTEAFF.

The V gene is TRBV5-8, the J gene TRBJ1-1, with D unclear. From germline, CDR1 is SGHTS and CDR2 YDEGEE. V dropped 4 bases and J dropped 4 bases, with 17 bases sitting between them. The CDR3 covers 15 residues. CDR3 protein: CASSPRERWVTEAFF. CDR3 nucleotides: TGTGCCAGCAGCCCGAGGGAAAGGTGGGTCACTGAAGCTTTCTTT.

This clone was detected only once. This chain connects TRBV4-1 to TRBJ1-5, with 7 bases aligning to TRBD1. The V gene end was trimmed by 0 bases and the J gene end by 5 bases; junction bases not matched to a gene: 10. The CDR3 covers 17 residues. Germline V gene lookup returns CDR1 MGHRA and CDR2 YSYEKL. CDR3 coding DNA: TGCGCCAGCAGCCAAGATATTGGAGGGGGCCGCCATCAGCCCCAGCATTTT. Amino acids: CASSQDIGGGRHQPQHF.

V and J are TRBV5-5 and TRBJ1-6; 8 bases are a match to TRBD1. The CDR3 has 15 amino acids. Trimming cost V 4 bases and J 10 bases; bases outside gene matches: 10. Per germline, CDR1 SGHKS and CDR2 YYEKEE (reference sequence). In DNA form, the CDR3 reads TGTGCCAGCAGCCTGACGGGACAGGTGGGCTCACCCCTCCACTTT. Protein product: CASSLTGQVGSPLHF. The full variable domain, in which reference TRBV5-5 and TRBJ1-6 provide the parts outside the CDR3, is DAGVTQSPTHLIKTRGQQVTLRCSPISGHKSVSWYQQVLGQGPQFIFQYYEKEERGRGNFPDRFSARQFPNYSSELNVNALLLGDSALYLCASSLTGQVGSPLHFGNGTRLTVT.

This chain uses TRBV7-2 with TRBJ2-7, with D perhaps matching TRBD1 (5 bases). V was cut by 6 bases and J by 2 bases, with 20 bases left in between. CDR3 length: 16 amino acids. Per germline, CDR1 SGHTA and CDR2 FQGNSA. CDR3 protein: CASSRQKYNPPYEQYF. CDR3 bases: TGTGCCAGCAGTCGACAGAAGTACAACCCACCCTACGAGCAGTACTTC.

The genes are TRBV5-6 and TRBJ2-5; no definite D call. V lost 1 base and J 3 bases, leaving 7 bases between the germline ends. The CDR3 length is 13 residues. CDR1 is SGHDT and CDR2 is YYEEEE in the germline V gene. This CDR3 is CASSLPVKETQYF. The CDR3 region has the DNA TGTGCCAGCAGCTTGCCGGTTAAAGAGACCCAGTACTTC. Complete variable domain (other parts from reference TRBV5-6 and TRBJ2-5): DAGVTQSPTHLIKTRGQQVTLRCSPKSGHDTVSWYQQALGQGPQFIFQYYEEEERQRGNFPDRFSGHQFPNYSSELNVNALLLGDSALYLCASSLPVKETQYFGPGTRLLVL.

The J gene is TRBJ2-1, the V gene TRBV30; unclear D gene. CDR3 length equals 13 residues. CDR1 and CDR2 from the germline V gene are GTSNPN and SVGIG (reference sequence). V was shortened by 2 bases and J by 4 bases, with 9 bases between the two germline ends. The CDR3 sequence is CAWSPTEYNEQFF. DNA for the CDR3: TGTGCCTGGAGTCCGACTGAGTACAATGAGCAGTTCTTC.

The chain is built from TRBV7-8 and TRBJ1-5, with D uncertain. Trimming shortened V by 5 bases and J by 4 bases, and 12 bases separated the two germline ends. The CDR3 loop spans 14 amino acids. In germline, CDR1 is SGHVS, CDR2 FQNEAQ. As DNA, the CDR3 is TGTGCCAGCAGCCAGATAATTGATAATCAGCCCCAGCATTTT. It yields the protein CASSQIIDNQPQHF.

Written as DNA, the CDR3 is TGCGCCAGCAGCCGAATACCGGGACAGGGTAATTCACCCCTCCACTTT. Its translation: CASSRIPGQGNSPLHF. The chain employs TRBV4-1 and TRBJ1-6; TRBD1 matches 9 bases. V dropped 4 bases and J dropped 6; count of bases not matched to a gene: 7. The length of the CDR3 is 16 residues. The germline V gene encodes CDR1 MGHRA and CDR2 YSYEKL.

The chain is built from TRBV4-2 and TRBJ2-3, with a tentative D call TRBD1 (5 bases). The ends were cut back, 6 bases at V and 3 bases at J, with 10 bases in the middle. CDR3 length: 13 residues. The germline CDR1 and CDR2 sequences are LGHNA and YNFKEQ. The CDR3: CASSRQLTDTQYF. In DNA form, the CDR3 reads TGTGCCAGCAGTCGACAGCTTACAGATACGCAGTATTTT.

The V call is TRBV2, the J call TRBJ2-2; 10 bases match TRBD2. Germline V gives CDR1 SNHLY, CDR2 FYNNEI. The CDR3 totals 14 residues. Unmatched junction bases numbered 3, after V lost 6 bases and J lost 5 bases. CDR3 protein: CASSRTSGTGELFF. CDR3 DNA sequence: TGTGCCAGCAGCCGGACTAGCGGAACCGGGGAGCTGTTTTTT.